The 18 T cell receptor beta chains below all came from one sample that was sequenced in a study of cytomegalovirus exposure and HLA in healthy donors. Some clones are missing from TCRdb's copy, which holds only in-frame ones; the method was immunoSEQ multiplex PCR. The sample lists about 160,000 clones; around 92% were seen once. Sequenced input: PBMCs. These receptors were collected from a woman aged 18-29 years in good health and CMV-seropositive.

The rearrangement uses TRBV15 and TRBJ1-1; D call uncertain. V lost 1 base and J lost 7, with 7 bases in between. There are 12 residues in the CDR3. Germline V gives CDR1 LNHNV, CDR2 YYDKDF (reference sequence). CDR3 sequence: CATSRVGGEAFF. The CDR3 nucleotides read TGTGCCACCAGCAGAGTCGGAGGTGAAGCTTTCTTT.

The chain uses TRBV15 and TRBJ2-2, with D maybe TRBD1 (5 bases). The CDR3 loop spans 16 amino acids. Per the germline V gene, CDR1 is LNHNV and CDR2 is YYDKDF (reference sequence). Trimming took 1 base from V and 6 from J, leaving 15 bases between them. The CDR3 here is CATSRGLSGLAGELFF. The CDR3 DNA reads as TGTGCCACCAGCAGAGGGCTGTCAGGGTTGGCCGGGGAGCTGTTTTTT.

The chain is built from TRBV7-8 and TRBJ1-1; D might be TRBD1 (6 bases). Trimming left V 1 base short and J 5 bases short, with 17 bases between. From germline, CDR1 is SGHVS and CDR2 FQNEAQ. The CDR3 runs to 16 residues. The CDR3 DNA sequence: TGTGCCAGCAGCTTAGGGGGTGGGACAATAGGAACTGAAGCTTTCTTT. This sequence encodes CASSLGGGTIGTEAFF.

This clone appeared a few times. Here the CDR3 reads CASRRAGVEDTF. CDR3 in DNA: TGTGCCAGCAGGCGGGCCGGGGTGGAGGACACCTTC. The V gene is TRBV2, the J gene TRBJ1-2, with unresolved D. V was cut by 6 bases and J by 12 bases, with 17 bases left in between. The CDR3 contains 12 residues. Per germline, CDR1 SNHLY and CDR2 FYNNEI. Full variable domain (remainder filled in from reference TRBV2 and TRBJ1-2): EPEVTQTPSHQVTQMGQEVILRCVPISNHLYFYWYRQILGQKVEFLVSFYNNEISEKSEIFDDQFSVERPDGSNFTLKIRSTKLEDSAMYFCASRRAGVEDTFGSGTRLTVV.

This clone was recorded only once. The chain couples TRBV2 to TRBJ2-7; TRBD2 matches at 10 bases. Germline CDR1 SNHLY, CDR2 FYNNEI. Unmatched junction bases numbered 2, after V lost 8 bases and J lost 1 base. The CDR3 runs to 13 residues. The CDR3 sequence is CASPSGSSYEQYF. DNA for the CDR3: TGTGCCAGCCCTAGCGGGAGTTCCTACGAGCAGTACTTC.

J is TRBJ2-7 and V is TRBV19; 8 nucleotides agree with TRBD2. The CDR3 totals 15 residues. With V trimmed by 1 base and J by 1 base, 3 bases remained unmatched. The germline gives CDR1 LNHDA, CDR2 SQIVND (reference sequence). The CDR3 bases are TGTGCCAGTAGTATAGCGAAGCGGGAGTCCTACGAGCAGTACTTC. Its protein is CASSIAKRESYEQYF.

This chain connects TRBV29-1 to TRBJ1-1; the D gene is possibly TRBD1 (5 bases). V shed 1 base and J shed 14 bases, with 23 bases lying between them. The CDR3 runs 14 residues. Germline V lookup: CDR1 SQVTM, CDR2 ANQGSEA. CDR3 nucleotide sequence: TGCAGCGTTGAAGTCGCGATGGGTCCGGGGGGTGTCTTCTTT. It yields the protein CSVEVAMGPGGVFF.

This clone has more than one count but fewer than ten. The chain recombines TRBV6-5 with TRBJ2-2, with D possibly matching TRBD1 (5 bases). Deletions cut 8 bases from V and 1 base from J, with 8 bases between. The CDR3 covers 13 residues. CDR1 is MNHEY, CDR2 SVGAGI, per germline. CDR3 sequence: CASQTVNTGELFF. The DNA for the CDR3 is TGTGCCAGCCAGACAGTGAACACCGGGGAGCTGTTTTTT.

The J gene is TRBJ1-2, the V gene TRBV30, with 9 bases fitting TRBD1. The CDR3 extends over 15 amino acids. From germline, CDR1 is GTSNPN and CDR2 SVGIG (reference sequence). V trimming: 4 bases; J trimming: 4 bases; junction bases outside the gene matches: 10. The CDR3 nucleotides are TGTGCCTGGAATTCTTATGGGACAGGGACCTATGGCTACACCTTC. Translated: CAWNSYGTGTYGYTF.

The J gene is TRBJ2-7, the V gene TRBV19, with a weak D call TRBD2 (6 bases). CDR3 size: 13 residues. Looked up from germline, CDR1 is LNHDA and CDR2 is SQIVND (reference sequence). The V end lost 3 bases, the J end lost 5 bases, and 11 bases lay between the germline ends. The CDR3 spells CASSMSLANEQYF. CDR3 in DNA: TGTGCCAGTAGTATGAGTCTAGCGAACGAGCAGTACTTC.

The chain is built from TRBV2 and TRBJ2-1; 7 bases are a match to TRBD1. Losses at the gene ends were 5 bases for V and 1 base for J; bases not matched to a gene: 5. The germline V gene encodes CDR1 SNHLY and CDR2 FYNNEI. This CDR3 comprises 15 residues. The CDR3 DNA reads TGTGCCAGCAGTACTAACAGGGGTTCCTACAATGAGCAGTTCTTC. Translating it yields CASSTNRGSYNEQFF. Together with reference TRBV2 and TRBJ2-1, the CDR3 gives the full variable domain: EPEVTQTPSHQVTQMGQEVILRCVPISNHLYFYWYRQILGQKVEFLVSFYNNEISEKSEIFDDQFSVERPDGSNFTLKIRSTKLEDSAMYFCASSTNRGSYNEQFFGPGTRLTVL.

The chain combines TRBV18 with TRBJ2-5; tentative D call: TRBD1 (5 bases). In germline, CDR1 is KGHSH, CDR2 LQKENI. V gave up 2 bases and J gave up 1 base, with 14 bases separating them. CDR3 length: 16 amino acids. The CDR3 sequence: CASSPVQGPFQETQYF. CDR3 sequence (DNA): TGTGCCAGCTCACCAGTCCAGGGTCCGTTCCAAGAGACCCAGTACTTC.

The rearrangement joins TRBV4-1 to TRBJ2-1, with D possibly TRBD2 on 6 matching bases. CDR3 length: 15 amino acids. The germline V gene encodes CDR1 MGHRA and CDR2 YSYEKL. Trimming shortened V by 4 bases and J by 5 bases, and 15 bases separated the two germline ends. In DNA form, the CDR3 reads TGCGCCAGCAGCCTCCCGGGGAGGCCCGACAATGAGCAGTTCTTC. It codes for CASSLPGRPDNEQFF.

Here the CDR3 DNA reads TGTGCCAGCAGCCTGGGGGAGGGGCCACAAGAGACCCAGTACTTC. It yields the protein CASSLGEGPQETQYF. The rearrangement uses TRBV11-2 and TRBJ2-5, with 7 bases fitting TRBD2. V lost 5 bases, J lost 2 bases, and 8 bases stayed unmatched. The CDR3 has 15 residues. CDR1 is SGHAT, CDR2 FQNNGV, per germline.

V is TRBV7-9 and J is TRBJ2-7, with 15 bases matching TRBD2. Per germline, CDR1 SEHNR and CDR2 FQNEAQ (reference sequence). The CDR3 is 18 amino acids. V was clipped by 1 base and J by 2 bases; unmatched bases: 6. The CDR3 loop is CASSLEGTSGRYPYEQYF. CDR3 nucleotide sequence: TGTGCCAGCAGCTTAGAGGGGACTAGCGGGAGGTACCCCTACGAGCAGTACTTC. The full variable domain, with the rest looked up from reference TRBV7-9 and TRBJ2-7, is DTGVSQNPRHKITKRGQNVTFRCDPISEHNRLYWYRQTLGQGPEFLTYFQNEAQLEKSRLLSDRFSAERPKGSFSTLEIQRTEQGDSAMYLCASSLEGTSGRYPYEQYFGPGTRLTVT.

This clone was counted only a few times. The V call is TRBV30, the J call TRBJ1-4, with 7 bases identical to TRBD1. The CDR3 is 15 residues long. Germline lookup yields CDR1 GTSNPN and CDR2 SVGIG (reference sequence). Trimming cost V 5 bases and J 3 bases; bases outside gene matches: 9. In DNA form, the CDR3 reads TGTGCCTGGGACCGGGACAGCACGTCTAATGAAAAACTGTTTTTT. This translates into CAWDRDSTSNEKLFF.

The rearrangement joins TRBV19 to TRBJ2-3; tentatively, D is TRBD1 (5 bases). Trimming removed 3 bases at V and 6 bases at J, with 16 bases between. Germline-derived CDR1 and CDR2 are LNHDA and SQIVND (reference sequence). CDR3 length: 15 residues. The CDR3 here is CASSILLSYRDTQYF. CDR3 DNA: TGTGCCAGTAGTATTTTATTGTCCTACAGGGATACGCAGTATTTT.

This chain uses TRBV20-1 with TRBJ2-7; D not certain. V lost 0 bases to trimming and J lost 6 bases, with 6 bases between them. Germline values: CDR1 DFQATT, CDR2 SNEGSKA (reference sequence). The CDR3 extends over 11 amino acids. DNA of the CDR3: TGCAGTGCTAGAGAACAATCCGAGCAGTACTTC. Translation: CSAREQSEQYF.